These T cell receptor beta chains were read from a single sample in a study of blood T cell repertoires in COVID-19. The repertoire was sequenced with immunoSEQ multiplex PCR; TCRdb's copy has only in-frame clones and lacks some. In the table there are some 150,000 clones, around 86% of which are singletons. The sample comprised peripheral blood. These receptors all stem from a human donor in a cohort sampled during active COVID-19. The CDR3 runs from the conserved cysteine through the conserved F or W. Each record gives: V gene, clone size, CDR3 protein. A row's size may be missing; if present it is once, few, many or a size class.

TRBV5-1 - CASSLIASPNEQFF
TRBV6-5 - CASSYRLVADTQYF
TRBV12-3/TRBV12-4 - CASSADSNEKLFF
TRBV7-8 - CASSRRAGANTGELFF
TRBV9 - CASSVGLGAEAFF
TRBV7-9 - CASSLVGREETQYF
TRBV28 - CASSLQGLTYNEQFF
TRBV10-3 few CAISVLPGGEVEQFF
TRBV4-2 - CASSQERSDYNEQFF
TRBV6-5 - CASSYLDRVSNEQFF
TRBV5-1 - CASSSLAGKDNEQFF
TRBV14 once CASSQVRLRGYTF
TRBV19 once CASSDIAGHSSYEQYF
TRBV6-4 once CASSDFAVRQDKSSEAFF
TRBV19 - CASSMLAGSPSYNEQFF
TRBV7-9 - CASSLARQGNEKLFF
TRBV10-3 - CAIRGAAPYRMGTDTQYF
TRBV7-9 - CASSLRAGTYNEQFF
TRBV19 - CASSGSDRGLYNSPLHF
TRBV5-1 - CASSLQGAFGETQYF
TRBV7-2 few CASSRRGQGETQYF
TRBV7-2 - CASSLQGWGTEAFF
TRBV2 - CASSGRTGVEKLFF
TRBV5-6 - CASSSTPGGRLEGYTF
TRBV4-1 - CASSQALGQYGYTF
TRBV27 - CASSPGQGSAGANVLTF
TRBV5-4 - CASSLAAGRRYDEQFF
TRBV11-2 once CASHGYRDYGYTF
TRBV28 - CASSTTGTGVNQPQHF
TRBV12-5 - CASGLGQGRYEQYF
TRBV19 - CASSPRQGQGGKLFF
TRBV19 - CASTESGTRVHNEQFF
TRBV5-4 - CASSGQGWNTEAFF
TRBV2 - CASSDRGGNQPQHF
TRBV15 - CATSRDMGQVSYEQYF
TRBV28 - CASSSGQGYYGYTF
TRBV27 - CASSLRGLIHEQYF
TRBV28 - CASRITGFPLHF
TRBV7-8 - CASSIGWDRATGELFF
TRBV2 - CASWAGTQYF
TRBV6-1 - CASSEFRRPGKETQYF
TRBV18 - CASSPRQGSYNEQFF
TRBV7-3 - CASSPLAGSSTDTQYF
TRBV28 once CASSLRLAGQETQYF
TRBV7-2 few CASSGGVSDTQYF
TRBV27 once CASSIRVGQPQHF
TRBV5-1 - CASSLRDRGYFRANVLTF
TRBV7-6 - CASSLGSNEKLFF
TRBV3-1/TRBV3-2 once CASSQGQVWPYEQYF
TRBV14 - CASSQARTSNNEQFF
TRBV3-1/TRBV3-2 - CASDRAGGTDEQFF